Listed below are T cell receptor beta chains from one sample, sequenced in a study of pediatric ulcerative colitis. Here immunoSEQ multiplex PCR was the method, and the copy in TCRdb shows in-frame clones only, minus some. The sample holds about 36,000 clones, 73% seen once. Sequencing used gut tissue. The origin of the receptors is a boy younger than 18 with moderate ulcerative colitis. Each CDR3 is given with its conserved first and last residue. A D gene is named only where the DNA matches it firmly.

d_call: .
j_call: TRBJ2-5
v_call: TRBV10-3
cdr3_aa: CAISRDRGPDSETQYF

d_call: .
j_call: TRBJ2-5
v_call: TRBV10-1
cdr3_aa: CASSSDYQTQYF

d_call: .
j_call: TRBJ1-5
v_call: TRBV6-1
cdr3_aa: CASSDGRATWSNQPQHF

d_call: .
j_call: TRBJ2-1
v_call: TRBV6-1
cdr3_aa: CASSEAGADEQFF

d_call: TRBD1
j_call: TRBJ1-1
v_call: TRBV19
cdr3_aa: CASSTQGAVTEAFF

d_call: .
j_call: TRBJ1-2
v_call: TRBV5-6
cdr3_aa: CASSFNYGYTF

d_call: .
j_call: TRBJ2-1
v_call: TRBV11-2
cdr3_aa: CASSYDTSNEQFF

d_call: .
j_call: TRBJ1-2
v_call: TRBV13
cdr3_aa: CASGILGQPLFGYTF

d_call: .
j_call: TRBJ2-5
v_call: TRBV11-2
cdr3_aa: CASSAGNGQETQYF

d_call: .
j_call: TRBJ2-5
v_call: TRBV11-2
cdr3_aa: CASSLGRLTGTQYF

d_call: TRBD1
j_call: TRBJ1-4
v_call: TRBV7-9
cdr3_aa: CASSLVLSSGTENEKLFF

d_call: .
j_call: TRBJ2-5
v_call: TRBV7-9
cdr3_aa: CASRPGQGGETQYF

d_call: .
j_call: TRBJ2-1
v_call: TRBV18
cdr3_aa: CASSLALSSYNEQFF